This record concerns one T cell receptor beta chain sequence. The antigen this receptor binds is unknown. Base qualities are not at hand, and no much larger clone is one base apart. For the CD8 naive samples, CD45RO-negative cells were positively selected for CCR7, yielding a CD45RA+CCR7+ population from which TemRA cells were excluded. Donors were healthy HIV-negative adults with no recently reported acute infections or vaccinations. Every donor was a Caucasian adult residing in Nashville, Tennessee, USA. Blood was obtained by leukapheresis, after which PBMCs were separated by Ficoll-Histopaque density gradient centrifugation and cryopreserved in liquid nitrogen vapor phase. Analytical flow cytometry was used to check the purity and quantity of every magnetically sorted T cell population. Each sorted fraction had its genomic DNA isolated and then quantified by UV absorbance on a Nanodrop 2000c. This record belongs to a study of shared clonotypes between healthy human individuals (dated by TCRdb to the early 2020s). Notes on the research overall: A couple of women and a few men aged 18 to 49 years were included in the cohort. The study deeply sequenced blood TCR repertoires of about 5 healthy adults to estimate repertoire size and the extent of clonotype sharing between individuals. Per donor, three plates each were used for CD4 naive and CD4 memory, two for CD8 naive, and one for CD8 memory. Libraries were prepared and TCR repertoires were sequenced by different laboratories using diverse techniques, in order to increase sequencing depth and limit assay-specific biases. Between about 0.85 and 8.9 billion PBMCs per donor were obtained by leukapheresis.

TCR CDR3 regions were amplified from genomic DNA by multiplex PCR using the deep immunoSEQ assay. Extracted genomic DNA from each cell subset was distributed evenly across all wells of several immunoSEQ 96-well plates, and each plate was treated as a replicate. For sorted subsets, about 0.2 ug genomic DNA, equal to about 30,000 T cell genomes, was loaded into each replicate PCR. Purified libraries were quantified with a Qubit 3.0 fluorometer, sized on a Bioanalyzer 2100, and re-quantified with the KAPA Library Quantification kit. Every immunoSEQ 96-well plate was sequenced on a dedicated single-read 150-cycle Illumina NextSeq 550 flow cell. The authors processed their data as follows. Because the immunoSEQ output held only junctional sequences and lacked quality scores, the filtering could not match the filtering applied to full-length reads. To assign V/J genes and CDR3, sequences were annotated using PyIR, a Python wrapper for IgBLAST v1.9, with IMGT germline references. Reads were removed for weak V/J assignments (E-value above 1e-6), missing CDR3, stop codons, out-of-frame junctions, or ambiguous translated residues. A V3J clonotype was defined by an identical inferred V gene, J gene, and CDR3 amino acid sequence. Percentage overlap between repertoires was computed as shared unique clonotypes divided by the size of the smaller repertoire. Richness of each repertoire was evaluated using RTK rarefaction, the Chao1 estimator, and Recon v2.1 estimates of unobserved clonotypes. Generation probabilities were computed with OLGA for all TCRbeta clonotypes obtained by the gDNA method from several donors. Imported from immuneACCESS, the table was reduced by TCRdb to in-frame sequences with V and J called. These copies leave out some clones; in studies compared against another copy, an unresolved V gene accounts for under half, and the cause of the remainder is not known. The V and J calls and clone size were taken over from that table, and D and trimming were inferred from the DNA. The sample profile shows millions of clones; about 95% of them were found once. The ten largest clones capture approximately 1.2% of the sample.

What the research found in general, with its limitations: Higher generation probabilities were observed for clonotypes shared by all four sorted-subset donors than for non-shared clonotypes. Across a few donors, approximately 5% of naive CD4, roughly 3.3% of naive CD8, about 2.3% of memory CD4, and 0.3% to 0.45% of memory CD8 clonotypes were shared. Sampling was limited to blood, and TCR repertoires in tissue likely differ from TCR repertoires in blood. Based on pairwise subsampling, the degree of clonotype sharing among donors was expected to be affected by sequencing depth. Naive subsets generally had larger estimated clonotype richness than memory subsets did. The genetic and exposure-history diversity represented was limited by the small number of donors. Rarefaction of sorted-subset datasets indicated incomplete sequencing despite the large sequencing depth.

The germline V gene provides CDR1 SGHDN and CDR2 FVKESK. V loses 4 bases of germline sequence and J loses 2 bases, and the interval between the two ends is 12 bases. The CDR3 spans 15 residues, from the cysteine through the phenylalanine. Only the CDR3 DNA stays, 45 bases, in frame from base 1. The specimen was naive CD8+ T cells sorted from blood. What this sample's cell subset or site label stands for: CD45RA+CCR7+. The chain is encoded by TRBV14 joined to TRBJ2-1, with TRBD2 as a weak D call on 7 bases. The clonotype was recovered from a young man in good health. The base sequence is TGTGCCAGCAGCCTGGGGGGGCACACCTACAATGAGCAGTTCTTC. The translation is CASSLGGHTYNEQFF.